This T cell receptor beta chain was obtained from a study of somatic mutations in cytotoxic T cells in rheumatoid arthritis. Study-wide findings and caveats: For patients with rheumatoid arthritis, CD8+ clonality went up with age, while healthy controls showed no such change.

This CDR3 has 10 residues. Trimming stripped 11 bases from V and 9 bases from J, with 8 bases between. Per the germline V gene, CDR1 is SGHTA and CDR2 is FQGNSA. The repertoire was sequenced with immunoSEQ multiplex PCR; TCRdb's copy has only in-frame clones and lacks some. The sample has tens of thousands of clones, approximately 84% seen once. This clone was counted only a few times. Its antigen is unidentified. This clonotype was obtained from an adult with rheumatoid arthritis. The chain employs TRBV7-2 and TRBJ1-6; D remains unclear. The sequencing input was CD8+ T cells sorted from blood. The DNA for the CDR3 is TGTGCCGGATCCATTTCACCCCTCCACTTT. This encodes CAGSISPLHF.